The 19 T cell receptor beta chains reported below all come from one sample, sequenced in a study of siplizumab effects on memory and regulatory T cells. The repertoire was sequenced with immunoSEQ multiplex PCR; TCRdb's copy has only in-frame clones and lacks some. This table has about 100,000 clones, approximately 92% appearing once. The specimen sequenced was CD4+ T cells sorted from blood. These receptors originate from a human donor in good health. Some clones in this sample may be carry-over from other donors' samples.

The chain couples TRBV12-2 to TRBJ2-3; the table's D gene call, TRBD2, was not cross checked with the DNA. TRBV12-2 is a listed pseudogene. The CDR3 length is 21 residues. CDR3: CASRPEPQKYLGREFLNTQYF. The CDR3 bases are TGTGCAAGTCGCCCGGAACCACAAAAATATCTCGGGCGGGAGTTCTTGAATACGCAGTATTTT.

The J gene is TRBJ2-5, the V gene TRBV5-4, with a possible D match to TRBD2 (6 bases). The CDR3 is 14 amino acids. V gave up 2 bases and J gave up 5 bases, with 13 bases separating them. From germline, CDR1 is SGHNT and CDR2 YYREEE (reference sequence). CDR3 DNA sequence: TGTGCCAGCAGCTTCTTAGGAGGGTTGGAGACCCAGTACTTC. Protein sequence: CASSFLGGLETQYF.

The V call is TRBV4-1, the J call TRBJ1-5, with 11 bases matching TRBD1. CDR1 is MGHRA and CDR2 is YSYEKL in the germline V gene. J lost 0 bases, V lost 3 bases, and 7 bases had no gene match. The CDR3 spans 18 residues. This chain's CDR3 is CASSQVGQGVYSNQPQHF. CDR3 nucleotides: TGCGCCAGCAGCCAGGTGGGACAGGGGGTTTATAGCAATCAGCCCCAGCATTTT.

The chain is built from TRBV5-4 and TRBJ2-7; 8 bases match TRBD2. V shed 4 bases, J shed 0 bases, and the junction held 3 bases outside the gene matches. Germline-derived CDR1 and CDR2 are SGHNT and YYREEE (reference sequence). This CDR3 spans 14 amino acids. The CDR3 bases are TGTGCCAGCAGCAAGCGGGAGACCTCCTACGAGCAGTACTTC. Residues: CASSKRETSYEQYF.

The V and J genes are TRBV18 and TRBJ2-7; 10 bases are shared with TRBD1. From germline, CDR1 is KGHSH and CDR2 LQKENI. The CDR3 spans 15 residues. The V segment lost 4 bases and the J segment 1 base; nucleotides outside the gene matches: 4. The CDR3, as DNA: TGTGCCAGCTCACAACGGACAGGGGGATCCTACGAGCAGTACTTC. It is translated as CASSQRTGGSYEQYF.

CDR3 nucleotides: TGTGCCAGCAGCTTAAATGGGGGGGCGAACACTGAAGCTTTCTTT. Residues: CASSLNGGANTEAFF. V usage is TRBV7-3 and J usage is TRBJ1-1; the D gene is possibly TRBD1 (6 bases). Germline V gives CDR1 SGHTA, CDR2 FQGTGA. Trimming pared 1 base from V and 1 base from J, leaving 10 bases between. The CDR3 loop spans 15 amino acids.

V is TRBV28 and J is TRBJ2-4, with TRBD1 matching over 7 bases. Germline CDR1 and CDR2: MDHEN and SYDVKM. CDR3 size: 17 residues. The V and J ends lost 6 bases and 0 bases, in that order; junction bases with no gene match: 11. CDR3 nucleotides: TGTGCCAGCAGGCCGACAGGGAATCCATTAGCCAAAAACATTCAGTACTTC. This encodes CASRPTGNPLAKNIQYF.

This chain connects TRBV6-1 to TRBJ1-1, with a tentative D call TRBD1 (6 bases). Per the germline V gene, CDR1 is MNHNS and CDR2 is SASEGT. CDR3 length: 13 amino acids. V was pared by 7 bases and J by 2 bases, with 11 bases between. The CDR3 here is CASKTGKNTEAFF. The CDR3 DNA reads TGTGCCAGCAAAACAGGGAAAAACACTGAAGCTTTCTTT.

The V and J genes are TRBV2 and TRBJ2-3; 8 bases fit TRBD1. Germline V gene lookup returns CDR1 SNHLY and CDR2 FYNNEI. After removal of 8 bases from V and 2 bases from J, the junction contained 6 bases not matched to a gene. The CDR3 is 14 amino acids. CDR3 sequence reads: CASGQGRNTDTQYF. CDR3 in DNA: TGTGCCAGCGGACAGGGCCGAAACACAGATACGCAGTATTTT. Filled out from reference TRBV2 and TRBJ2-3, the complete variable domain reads EPEVTQTPSHQVTQMGQEVILRCVPISNHLYFYWYRQILGQKVEFLVSFYNNEISEKSEIFDDQFSVERPDGSNFTLKIRSTKLEDSAMYFCASGQGRNTDTQYFGPGTRLTVL.

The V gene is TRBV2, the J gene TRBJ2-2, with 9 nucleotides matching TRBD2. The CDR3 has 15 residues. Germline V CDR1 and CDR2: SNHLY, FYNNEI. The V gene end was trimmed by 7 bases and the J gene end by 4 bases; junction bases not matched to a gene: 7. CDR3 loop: CASNRLAASTGELFF. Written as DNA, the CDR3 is TGTGCCAGCAACCGACTAGCGGCGAGCACCGGGGAGCTGTTTTTT.

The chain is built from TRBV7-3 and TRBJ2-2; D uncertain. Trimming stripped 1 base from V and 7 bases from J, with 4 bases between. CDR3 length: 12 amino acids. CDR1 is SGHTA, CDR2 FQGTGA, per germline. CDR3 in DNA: TGTGCCAGCAGCTTAAGGGGCGGGGAGCTGTTTTTT. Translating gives CASSLRGGELFF.

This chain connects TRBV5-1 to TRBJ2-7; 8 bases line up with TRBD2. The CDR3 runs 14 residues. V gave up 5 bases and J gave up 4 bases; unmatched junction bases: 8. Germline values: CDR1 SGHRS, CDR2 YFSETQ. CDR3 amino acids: CASRRAGGGYEQYF. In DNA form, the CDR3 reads TGCGCCAGCAGGAGGGCGGGAGGCGGTTACGAGCAGTACTTC.

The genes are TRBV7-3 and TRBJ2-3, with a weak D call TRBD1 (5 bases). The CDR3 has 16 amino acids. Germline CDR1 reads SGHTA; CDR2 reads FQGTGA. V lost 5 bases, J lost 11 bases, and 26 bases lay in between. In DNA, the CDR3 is TGTGCCAGCAGCCCAGGACACGCCACCCTCAGATATGAGCAGTATTTT. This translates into CASSPGHATLRYEQYF.

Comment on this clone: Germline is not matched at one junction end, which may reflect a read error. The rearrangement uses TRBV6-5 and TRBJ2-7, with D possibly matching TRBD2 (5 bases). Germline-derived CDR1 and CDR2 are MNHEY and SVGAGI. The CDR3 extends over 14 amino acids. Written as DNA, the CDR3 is TGTACCAGCAGGTTTTTGGGGAGAAGTTACGAGCAGTACTTC. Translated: CTSRFLGRSYEQYF.

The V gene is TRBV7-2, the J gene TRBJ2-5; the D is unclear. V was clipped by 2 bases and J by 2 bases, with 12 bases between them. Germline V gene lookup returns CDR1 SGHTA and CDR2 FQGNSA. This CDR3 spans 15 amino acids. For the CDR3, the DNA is TGTGCCAGCAGCTTACAATCATCCGGGCAAGAGACCCAGTACTTC. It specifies CASSLQSSGQETQYF.

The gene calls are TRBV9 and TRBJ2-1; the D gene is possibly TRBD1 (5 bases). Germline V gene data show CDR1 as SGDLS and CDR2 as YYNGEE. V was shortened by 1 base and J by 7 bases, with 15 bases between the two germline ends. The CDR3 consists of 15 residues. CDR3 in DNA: TGTGCCAGCAGCGTATCTTTTCAGGGTAGTAATGAGCAGTTCTTC. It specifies CASSVSFQGSNEQFF.

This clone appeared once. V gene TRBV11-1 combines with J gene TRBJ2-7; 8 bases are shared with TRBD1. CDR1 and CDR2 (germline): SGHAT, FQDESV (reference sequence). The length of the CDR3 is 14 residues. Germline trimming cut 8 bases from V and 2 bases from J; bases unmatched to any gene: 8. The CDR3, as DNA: TGTGCCAGCTCCAGGACAGGGCTCGCCTACGAGCAGTACTTC. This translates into CASSRTGLAYEQYF.

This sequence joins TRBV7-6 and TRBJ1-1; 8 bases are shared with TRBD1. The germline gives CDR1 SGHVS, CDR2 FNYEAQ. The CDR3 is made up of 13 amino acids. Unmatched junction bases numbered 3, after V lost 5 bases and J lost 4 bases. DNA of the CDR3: TGTGCCAGCAGCGAAGGACAGGGCACTGAAGCTTTCTTT. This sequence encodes CASSEGQGTEAFF.

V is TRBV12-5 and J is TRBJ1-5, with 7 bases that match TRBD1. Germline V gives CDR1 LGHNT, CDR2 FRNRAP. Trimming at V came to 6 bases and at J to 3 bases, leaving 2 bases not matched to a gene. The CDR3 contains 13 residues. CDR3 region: CASGTGPNQPQHF. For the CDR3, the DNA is TGTGCTAGTGGGACAGGGCCCAATCAGCCCCAGCATTTT.